Following are 31 T cell receptor beta chains from one sample sequenced in a study of Graves' ophthalmopathy and Graves' hyperthyroidism. RNA transcripts were the template, and TCR beta CDR3 regions were amplified from them. HTBI primers primed a first-round RT-PCR, and a second-round multiplex PCR followed. TCRdb re-called the multiplex PCR reads with MiXCR, one entry per CDR3 protein. This table holds over a million distinct CDR3 sequences, approximately 35% found once. Sequencing used peripheral blood or thyroid tissue (not recorded which). The receptors originated from an adult man with Graves' hyperthyroidism.

The CDR3 DNA follows: TGTGCCAGCAGCCCCGGGGGAGGGACCCAACTTTTCCAGCAGTACTTC. It specifies CASSPGGGTQLFQQYF. The rearrangement joins TRBV9 to TRBJ2-7; 7 nucleotides align to TRBD2. The germline gives CDR1 SGDLS, CDR2 YYNGEE. Trimming took 4 bases from V and 8 from J; bases not matched to a gene: 18. The CDR3 sequence is 16 residues long.

The table lists this clonotype with a few counts. The junction and the germline gene differ at one end; a read error may be behind it. The V call is TRBV7-8, the J call TRBJ1-1; D is unresolved. The CDR3 consists of 16 residues. CDR1 and CDR2 from the germline V gene are SGHVS and FQNEAQ. CDR3 nucleotide sequence: TGCGCCAGCAGCCAAGATGGTCCAGGCCCGAACACTGAAGCTTTCTTT. Protein: CASSQDGPGPNTEAFF.

This clonotype was observed at least ten times. The chain joins TRBV6-6 to TRBJ2-2, with D tentatively TRBD2 (5 bases). Trimming pared 2 bases from V and 10 bases from J, leaving 23 bases between. Per germline, CDR1 MNHNY and CDR2 SVGAGI (reference sequence). The CDR3 loop spans 17 amino acids. CDR3 nucleotide sequence: TGTGCCAGCAGTTACGGGCTGAGCCCTTGGGGTAGCGTGGAGCTGTTTTTT. Translated, it gives CASSYGLSPWGSVELFF.

This clonotype was counted many times. The chain joins TRBV5-1 to TRBJ1-5, with D possibly matching TRBD1 (5 bases). The CDR3 runs 16 residues. CDR1 and CDR2 (germline): SGHRS, YFSETQ. The V end lost 4 bases, the J end lost 0 bases, and 14 bases lay between the germline ends. CDR3 coding DNA: TGCGCCAGCAGCCCGGGGGGAAAAGGTAGCAATCAGCCCCAGCATTTT. Its translation: CASSPGGKGSNQPQHF.

In this sample, this clonotype turned up many times. The CDR3 bases are TGTGCCAGCAGCTTATTTAGCGGGGGATACGAGCAGTACTTC. Translated, it gives CASSLFSGGYEQYF. The rearrangement uses TRBV7-6 and TRBJ2-7; TRBD2 matches at 9 bases. The CDR3 consists of 14 residues. V lost 2 bases, J lost 4 bases, and 3 bases stayed unmatched. Germline-derived CDR1 and CDR2 are SGHVS and FNYEAQ.

The J gene is TRBJ2-5, the V gene TRBV12-3 or TRBV12-4, with TRBD2 as a possible D gene (6 bases). This CDR3 has 19 amino acids. The CDR3 sequence is CASGLDQAAGGGKKETQYF. The CDR3 coding sequence is TGTGCTAGTGGTCTAGACCAAGCCGCGGGTGGCGGGAAAAAAGAGACCCAGTACTTC.

The CDR3 here is CATQGAPDSPLHF. The CDR3 bases are TGTGCTACACAGGGGGCGCCGGATTCACCCCTCCACTTT. The rearrangement joins TRBV7-2 to TRBJ1-6; 9 bases match TRBD1. Germline V gives CDR1 SGHTA, CDR2 FQGNSA. CDR3 length equals 13 residues. Filled out from reference TRBV7-2 and TRBJ1-6, the complete variable domain reads GAGVSQSPSNKVTEKGKDVELRCDPISGHTALYWYRQSLGQGLEFLIYFQGNSAPDKSGLPSDRFSAERTGGSVSTLTIQRTQQEDSAVYLCATQGAPDSPLHFGNGTRLTVT.

The V gene is TRBV20-1, the J gene TRBJ2-7; no definite D call. The CDR3 sequence is 14 residues long. CDR1 and CDR2 from the germline V gene are DFQATT and SNEGSKA (reference sequence). V was clipped by 3 bases and J by 0 bases, with 12 bases between them. The CDR3 nucleotides are TGCAGTGCTAGGGACCCCACCAGCTCCTACGAGCAGTACTTC. Protein: CSARDPTSSYEQYF.

This clonotype has ten or more counts. The chain joins TRBV25-1 to TRBJ2-2; no reliable D call. The CDR3 runs 14 residues. Between the trimmed V and J ends, which lost 0 bases and 2 bases, there was a span of 4 bases. From germline, CDR1 is MGHDK and CDR2 SYGVNS. The chain's CDR3 is CASSEYFNTGELFF. For the CDR3, the DNA is TGTGCCAGCAGTGAATATTTTAACACCGGGGAGCTGTTTTTT.

This rearrangement joins TRBV9 to TRBJ1-4; unclear D gene. CDR1 SGDLS and CDR2 YYNGEE come from the germline V gene. The CDR3 has 14 residues. Trimming removed 5 bases from V and 4 bases from J, with 12 bases in between. The CDR3 here is CASSYSGSNEKLFF. The CDR3 nucleotides are TGTGCCAGCAGTTACTCGGGGAGTAATGAAAAACTGTTTTTT. The variable domain in full, with the rest retrieved from reference TRBV9 and TRBJ1-4, is DSGVTQTPKHLITATGQRVTLRCSPRSGDLSVYWYQQSLDQGLQFLIQYYNGEERAKGNILERFSAQQFPDLHSELNLSSLELGDSALYFCASSYSGSNEKLFFGSGTQLSVL.

This chain connects TRBV10-3 to TRBJ2-5; the D gene is possibly TRBD1 (5 bases). Germline CDR1 is ENHRY and CDR2 is SYGVKD. Between the trimmed V and J ends, which lost 2 bases and 2 bases, there was a span of 6 bases. The CDR3 is 13 residues long. CDR3 protein: CAISETGQETQYF. In DNA, the CDR3 is TGTGCCATCAGTGAGACAGGTCAAGAGACCCAGTACTTC.

The J gene is TRBJ1-2, the V gene TRBV10-2, with TRBD1 as a possible D gene (5 bases). There are 17 residues in the CDR3. V was clipped by 7 bases and J by 3 bases, with 24 bases between them. Germline CDR1 reads WSHSY; CDR2 reads SAAADI. The CDR3 region is CASTDGGWGKGHYGYTF. The CDR3 region has the DNA TGCGCCAGCACGGACGGGGGTTGGGGCAAGGGGCACTATGGCTACACCTTC.

Turning to this clonotype: One base away lies a much larger clone, so this may be a sequencing read error. The chain has TRBV11-2 and TRBJ2-5; 11 positions match TRBD2. The CDR3 length is 19 residues. The germline gives CDR1 SGHAT, CDR2 FQNNGV. The CDR3 loop is CTSSSDPPSLAGGRETQYF. The CDR3 DNA is TGTACCAGCAGCTCCGACCCCCCCTCTTTAGCGGGAGGGAGGGAGACCCAGTACTTC.

This clonotype was observed at least ten times. CDR3 in DNA: TGTGCCAGCAGCCCACAGGGTCTCACTGAAGCTTTCTTT. It codes for CASSPQGLTEAFF. This rearrangement joins TRBV7-6 to TRBJ1-1; perhaps TRBD1 as D (6 bases). Germline V gives CDR1 SGHVS, CDR2 FNYEAQ. Trimming stripped 5 bases from V and 4 bases from J, with 11 bases between. This CDR3 spans 13 amino acids.

V and J are TRBV29-1 and TRBJ1-1, with TRBD1 as a possible D gene (5 bases). The germline CDR1 and CDR2 sequences are SQVTM and ANQGSEA. The CDR3 loop spans 14 amino acids. V lost 6 bases, J lost 0 bases, and 14 bases lay in between. Written as DNA, the CDR3 is TGCAGCGTGTCGCCGGGGGGTATGAACACTGAAGCTTTCTTT. Translating gives CSVSPGGMNTEAFF.

This chain joins TRBV10-3 and TRBJ2-7; the D gene is possibly TRBD2 (7 bases). The CDR3 covers 13 residues. The germline V gene has CDR1 ENHRY and CDR2 SYGVKD. Trimming took 11 bases from V and 7 from J, leaving 21 bases between them. The CDR3 sequence is CAARGGLRNEQYF. In DNA form, the CDR3 reads TGTGCCGCCCGCGGGGGCCTACGTAATGAGCAGTACTTC.

J is TRBJ1-1 and V is TRBV7-2; TRBD1 is a possible D gene (5 bases). Germline V gene sequence: CDR1 SGHTA, CDR2 FQGNSA. The CDR3 has 15 residues. Trimming cost V 5 bases and J 2 bases, with 15 bases left between them. The CDR3 region is CASSPNWGVNTEAFF. The DNA of the CDR3 is TGTGCCAGCAGCCCTAATTGGGGGGTAAACACTGAAGCTTTCTTT.

This clonotype was found many times. The CDR3 DNA is TGTGCCAGCAGTTACAACAATGGCAATCAGCCCCAGCATTTT. This codes for CASSYNNGNQPQHF. The chain combines TRBV6-5 with TRBJ1-5, with no clear D. Trimming took 2 bases from V and 2 from J, leaving 7 bases between them. CDR1 is MNHEY and CDR2 is SVGAGI in the germline V gene. The CDR3 extends over 14 amino acids.

The CDR3 DNA reads as TGTGCCAGTCTACGCCGGGACAGTACTTCTGGGGCCAACGTCCTGACTTTC. It translates to CASLRRDSTSGANVLTF. The chain is built from TRBV10-3 and TRBJ2-6, with TRBD1 matching over 7 bases. The CDR3 totals 17 residues. Germline lookup yields CDR1 ENHRY and CDR2 SYGVKD. Trimming took 10 bases from V and 1 from J; bases not matched to a gene: 13.

The gene calls are TRBV29-1 and TRBJ2-7; D ambiguous. This CDR3 comprises 11 residues. CDR1 SQVTM and CDR2 ANQGSEA come from the germline V gene. Trimming left V 6 bases short and J 6 bases short, with 12 bases between. In DNA, the CDR3 is TGCAGCGTGGCAGGAGCTTCCGAGCAGTACTTC. This gives the protein CSVAGASEQYF.

The genes are TRBV10-3 and TRBJ1-6; 8 nucleotides match TRBD1. The ends lost 9 bases at V and 8 bases at J; junction bases unmatched: 6. Germline V gene lookup returns CDR1 ENHRY and CDR2 SYGVKD. This CDR3 has 13 amino acids. The DNA for the CDR3 is TGTGCCATAGGACAGGGACTGGATTCACCCCTCCACTTT. It codes for CAIGQGLDSPLHF.

This clonotype was observed once. This rearrangement joins TRBV12-5 to TRBJ2-2; 8 nucleotides line up with TRBD1. CDR1 LGHNT and CDR2 FRNRAP come from the germline V gene. The CDR3 length is 13 residues. V lost 4 bases and J lost 8; bases outside the gene matches: 3. The CDR3 spells CASGSDRAGELFF. Written as DNA, the CDR3 is TGTGCTAGTGGTTCGGACAGGGCTGGGGAGCTGTTTTTT.

This clonotype turned up a few times. This sequence joins TRBV7-2 and TRBJ1-2; TRBD1 agrees at 7 bases. V was clipped by 5 bases and J by 4 bases; unmatched bases: 7. CDR1 and CDR2 (germline): SGHTA, FQGNSA. This CDR3 contains 14 residues. The CDR3 loop is CASSARQGGYGYTF. CDR3 bases: TGTGCCAGCAGCGCGAGACAGGGAGGCTATGGCTACACCTTC.

This clonotype was seen only a few times. The chain employs TRBV7-2 and TRBJ2-7, with D perhaps TRBD1 or TRBD2 (5 bases each). The CDR3 consists of 16 residues. The germline CDR1 and CDR2 sequences are SGHTA and FQGNSA. The V end was cut by 1 base, the J end by 5 bases, with 18 bases between. The CDR3 DNA reads TGTGCCAGCAGCTTAGATAGATGGGGAGTGGGGGACGAGCAGTACTTC. Translating it yields CASSLDRWGVGDEQYF.

The genes are TRBV29-1 and TRBJ1-2; tentative D call: TRBD1 (6 bases). This CDR3 region has 13 residues. The ends were cut back, 0 bases at V and 8 bases at J, with 13 bases in the middle. CDR1 and CDR2 from the germline V gene are SQVTM and ANQGSEA. CDR3 coding DNA: TGCAGCGTTGAAGACCCCAGGGGAGTCGGCTACACCTTC. The encoded protein is CSVEDPRGVGYTF. Full variable domain (remainder filled in from reference TRBV29-1 and TRBJ1-2): SAVISQKPSRDICQRGTSLTIQCQVDSQVTMMFWYRQQPGQSLTLIATANQGSEATYESGFVIDKFPISRPNLTFSTLTVSNMSPEDSSIYLCSVEDPRGVGYTFGSGTRLTVV.

This clonotype was found many times. The chain couples TRBV29-1 to TRBJ2-7; 8 bases agree with TRBD1. The germline CDR1 and CDR2 sequences are SQVTM and ANQGSEA. CDR3 length: 14 amino acids. The V segment lost 4 bases and the J segment 7 bases; nucleotides outside the gene matches: 12. The CDR3 region has the DNA TGCAGCGTTGCCCCGGGACAGGAGGGATGGGAGCAGTACTTC. It yields the protein CSVAPGQEGWEQYF.

DNA of the CDR3: TGCGCCAGCAGCCAAGGTCAGGGTGTGAATTCACCCCTCCACTTT. This encodes CASSQGQGVNSPLHF. This chain links TRBV5-1 with TRBJ1-6, with D possibly being TRBD1 (5 bases). This CDR3 contains 15 residues. The germline CDR1 and CDR2 sequences are SGHRS and YFSETQ. V lost 4 bases and J lost 7, with 15 bases in between.

This clonotype occurred many times. The gene calls are TRBV9 and TRBJ1-3; a weak D match, TRBD1 (5 bases). CDR3 size: 15 residues. Deletions cut 1 base from V and 4 bases from J, with 12 bases between. The germline V gene encodes CDR1 SGDLS and CDR2 YYNGEE. Written as DNA, the CDR3 is TGTGCCAGCAGCGTACAGGGCCACAGAGGAAACACCATATATTTT. This translates into CASSVQGHRGNTIYF.

The CDR3: CASSEPGFWSPLHF. The CDR3 DNA follows: TGCGCCAGCAGTGAGCCAGGGTTTTGGTCACCCCTCCACTTT. V gene TRBV10-2 combines with J gene TRBJ1-6, with D perhaps TRBD1 (5 bases). V lost 2 bases to trimming and J lost 10 bases, with 12 bases between them. This CDR3 is built from 14 residues. CDR1 and CDR2 (germline): WSHSY, SAAADI.

The sample holds a few counts of this clonotype. This rearrangement joins TRBV28 to TRBJ2-5, with unresolved D. The germline gives CDR1 MDHEN, CDR2 SYDVKM. Deletions cut 4 bases from V and 2 bases from J, with 14 bases between. The CDR3 length is 15 residues. The CDR3 region is CASSSQPQLQETQYF. The CDR3 coding sequence is TGTGCCAGCAGTTCACAACCCCAGCTGCAAGAGACCCAGTACTTC.

About this clonotype itself: A much bigger clone sits one base away, suggesting this may be a read error. The J gene is TRBJ1-1, the V gene TRBV5-8, with D hard to call. The CDR3 length is 10 residues. The germline gives CDR1 SGHTS, CDR2 YDEGEE. The CDR3 coding sequence is TGTGCCAGCAGCGGGCCAAGGTGGGACTTT. Translating gives CASSGPRWDF. The whole variable domain, filled in from reference TRBV5-8 and TRBJ1-1, reads EAGVTQSPTHLIKTRGQQATLRCSPISGHTSVYWYQQALGLGLQFLLWYDEGEERNRGNFPPRFSGRQFPNYSSELNVNALELEDSALYLCASSGPRWDFGQGTRLTVV.